This TCR beta chain was sequenced during a study of T cell responses to AZD1222 COVID-19 vaccine. Study-wide results and limits: Rises in breadth and depth of Spike-specific TCRs came after two AZD1222 doses. Clonal diversity may have been underestimated in mostly white British donors. Regions 160-218 and 743-854 dominated among vaccine-associated CD4 TCRs spanning spike. After the peak T cell response, and only then, were repertoires sampled.

The repertoire was sequenced with immunoSEQ multiplex PCR; TCRdb's copy has only in-frame clones and lacks some. The profile covers approximately 150,000 clones, with 80% to 95% appearing a single time and about 4% taken by the ten largest. The CDR3 sequence is 19 residues long. J lost 10 bases, V lost 4 bases, and 22 bases had no gene match. Germline V CDR1 and CDR2: SGHTA, FQGNSA. Turning to this clone: The antigen remains unidentified.

The sequencing used peripheral blood, collected 28 days after the second AZD1222 dose. This clonotype was sampled from an adult who received the AZD1222 COVID-19 vaccine. The V and J genes are TRBV7-2 and TRBJ2-1; 10 bases line up with TRBD2. This CDR3 reads CASSYRTYTASGRAVEQFF. The CDR3, as DNA: TGTGCCAGCAGCTACCGAACTTATACCGCGAGCGGGAGGGCCGTAGAGCAGTTCTTC. The full variable domain, completed using reference TRBV7-2 and TRBJ2-1, is GAGVSQSPSNKVTEKGKDVELRCDPISGHTALYWYRQSLGQGLEFLIYFQGNSAPDKSGLPSDRFSAERTGGSVSTLTIQRTQQEDSAVYLCASSYRTYTASGRAVEQFFGPGTRLTVL.